The clone carrying this TCR beta chain was observed a single time. Its antigen is currently unknown. The PCR was carried out with 60 Vbeta primers and 13 Jbeta primers. As processed by the authors: As a later analysis found, there were 70 million to 100 million unique TCR beta chains, of which about 10 million were shared. This table comes from immunoSEQ multiplex PCR, and its TCRdb copy is limited to in-frame clones, with some not included. V, J and clone size derive from that table, while D and trimming were established from the DNA sequence. The sample has about 92,000 clones, over 70% seen once. The germline CDR1 and CDR2 sequences are MGHDK and SYGVNS. Trimming cost V 4 bases and J 5 bases; bases outside gene matches: 3. This CDR3 is built from 13 residues. The data are from a study of cytomegalovirus exposure and HLA in healthy donors. Overall study results and limits: Most TCR beta V segments were productive about 90% or about 30% of the time in an earlier analysis.

The chain employs TRBV25-1 and TRBJ1-1; the match to TRBD1 covers 8 bases. The sequencing input was PBMCs. The clonotype originates from a girl aged 2-10 years in good health and CMV-seropositive. This chain's CDR3 is CASSGQGRTEAFF. CDR3 coding DNA: TGTGCCAGCAGTGGACAGGGGAGGACTGAAGCTTTCTTT.